The rows below give T cell receptor beta chains drawn from one sample of a study of shared clonotypes between healthy human individuals. Sequencing used immunoSEQ multiplex PCR; TCRdb keeps in-frame clones, though not all of them. The sample carries more than 150,000 clones, about 93% recorded once. Sequencing was done on a sample of naive CD4+ T cells sorted from blood. The receptor set was obtained from a woman in her twenties or thirties in good health. Both conserved end residues are part of each CDR3. The D gene is left open where the match is weak. Not every row has a clone size; where given, it reads once, few, many or a size class.

D: TRBD1
J: TRBJ2-6
size: NA
V: TRBV5-1
DNA: TGCGCCAGCAGCTTGGGGGACAGCGTCTCTGGGGCCAACGTCCTGACTTTC
CDR3: CASSLGDSVSGANVLTF

D: TRBD2
J: TRBJ2-7
size: NA
V: TRBV28
DNA: TGTGCCAGCAGTTTCGGAAACGGGGCCGGTAGCGGGAGAGCCGAGCAGTACTTC
CDR3: CASSFGNGAGSGRAEQYF

D: TRBD2
J: TRBJ2-3
size: NA
V: TRBV4-2
DNA: TGTGCCAGCAGCCAAGAACTAGCGGGAGCCACAGATACGCAGTATTTT
CDR3: CASSQELAGATDTQYF

D: NA
J: TRBJ2-7
size: NA
V: TRBV6-5
DNA: TGTGCCAGCAGTCTCGGACAGCCGGCGTACGAGCAGTACTTC
CDR3: CASSLGQPAYEQYF

D: NA
J: TRBJ1-5
size: NA
V: TRBV29-1
DNA: TGCAGCGTTCCCGGAGGGGAAGGCAATCAGCCCCAGCATTTT
CDR3: CSVPGGEGNQPQHF

D: NA
J: TRBJ1-5
size: NA
V: TRBV27
DNA: TGTGCCAGCAGCGAGGGTAGGGGCAATCAGCCCCAGCATTTT
CDR3: CASSEGRGNQPQHF

D: NA
J: TRBJ1-5
size: NA
V: TRBV4-2
DNA: TGTGCCAGCAGCCAAGAGTGGGGACACCAGGATAGCAATCAGCCCCAGCATTTT
CDR3: CASSQEWGHQDSNQPQHF

D: TRBD2
J: TRBJ2-7
size: few
V: TRBV18
DNA: TGTGCCAGCTCACAACTAGCGGATCCCTACGAGCAGTACTTC
CDR3: CASSQLADPYEQYF

D: NA
J: TRBJ2-2
size: NA
V: TRBV7-9
DNA: TGTGCCAGCAGCCGAGGTGTCTTAAACACCGGGGAGCTGTTTTTT
CDR3: CASSRGVLNTGELFF

D: NA
J: TRBJ1-5
size: NA
V: TRBV10-3
DNA: TGTGCCATCAGTGAACCGACTCAGCCCCAGCATTTT
CDR3: CAISEPTQPQHF

D: NA
J: TRBJ1-3
size: NA
V: TRBV6-6
DNA: TGTGCCAGCAGTTGGGAGTACTCTGGAAACACCATATATTTT
CDR3: CASSWEYSGNTIYF

D: NA
J: TRBJ1-3
size: few
V: TRBV4-1
DNA: TGCGCCAGCAGCCAAGGGGGGAACACCATATATTTT
CDR3: CASSQGGNTIYF

D: NA
J: TRBJ2-7
size: NA
V: TRBV5-1
DNA: TGCGCCAGCAGCTTGGGACAAACGGGCGAGCAGTACTTC
CDR3: CASSLGQTGEQYF

D: NA
J: TRBJ1-2
size: NA
V: TRBV28
DNA: TGTGCCAGCAGTTTGGGGGACTATGGCTACACCTTC
CDR3: CASSLGDYGYTF

D: NA
J: TRBJ1-1
size: NA
V: TRBV5-1
DNA: TGCGCCAGCAGCTTGTCAGGGGTGGGGGACGGGACTGAAGCTTTCTTT
CDR3: CASSLSGVGDGTEAFF

D: TRBD1
J: TRBJ1-3
size: NA
V: TRBV11-1
DNA: TGTGCCAGCACACGACAGGGTACTGCTGGAAACACCATATATTTT
CDR3: CASTRQGTAGNTIYF

D: TRBD2
J: TRBJ2-7
size: NA
V: TRBV11-2
DNA: TGTGCCAGCAGCCCTCGACTAGCGGGCTACGAGCAGTACTTC
CDR3: CASSPRLAGYEQYF

D: NA
J: TRBJ2-7
size: NA
V: TRBV7-8
DNA: TGTGCCAGCAGCTTAGCTGGGGGCGGCGAGCAGTACTTC
CDR3: CASSLAGGGEQYF

D: TRBD2
J: TRBJ2-2
size: NA
V: TRBV28
DNA: TGTGCCAGCAGTTTGTCTAGCGGGAGGGCCGGGGAGCTGTTTTTT
CDR3: CASSLSSGRAGELFF

D: NA
J: TRBJ1-3
size: NA
V: TRBV6-5
DNA: TGTGCCAGCAGTTACGCATCTGGAAACACCATATATTTT
CDR3: CASSYASGNTIYF

D: TRBD1
J: TRBJ2-4
size: once
V: TRBV14
DNA: TGTGCCAGCAGCCCGGGACAGGGGGCTGGAGTCAAAAACATTCAGTACTTC
CDR3: CASSPGQGAGVKNIQYF

D: TRBD1
J: TRBJ2-7
size: NA
V: TRBV15
DNA: TGTGCCACCAGCAGAGAAGGGGGCAGGGGGCCCTGGGAGCAGTACTTC
CDR3: CATSREGGRGPWEQYF

D: TRBD2
J: TRBJ2-1
size: NA
V: TRBV5-1
DNA: TGCGCCAGCAGCTTGGTATCTCTAGCGGCTCTCAATGAGCAGTTCTTC
CDR3: CASSLVSLAALNEQFF

D: NA
J: TRBJ1-5
size: NA
V: TRBV7-9
DNA: TGTGCCAGCAGCTTAGACCGGGGGGTAGGCAATCAGCCCCAGCATTTT
CDR3: CASSLDRGVGNQPQHF

D: NA
J: TRBJ1-2
size: NA
V: TRBV7-9
DNA: TGTGCCAGCAGCTTAGAGTATGGCTACACCTTC
CDR3: CASSLEYGYTF

D: TRBD1
J: TRBJ1-5
size: NA
V: TRBV29-1
DNA: TGCAGCGTTGCTTGGGGACAGGATAGCAATCAGCCCCAGCATTTT
CDR3: CSVAWGQDSNQPQHF

D: NA
J: TRBJ1-2
size: once
V: TRBV25-1
DNA: TGTGCCAGCAGTCCTACAGGGCCCTATGGCTACACCTTC
CDR3: CASSPTGPYGYTF

D: NA
J: TRBJ1-4
size: NA
V: TRBV7-2
DNA: TGTGCCAGCAGCTTCCGAGCAACTAATGAAAAACTGTTTTTT
CDR3: CASSFRATNEKLFF

D: NA
J: TRBJ2-7
size: NA
V: TRBV15
DNA: TGTGCCACCAGCAGAGAATCCGGGACCTACGAGCAGTACTTC
CDR3: CATSRESGTYEQYF

D: TRBD1
J: TRBJ2-7
size: NA
V: TRBV10-3
DNA: TGTGCCATCAGTGAGTCGGGGACAGGAAACTACGAGCAGTACTTC
CDR3: CAISESGTGNYEQYF

D: TRBD2
J: TRBJ2-1
size: NA
V: TRBV18
DNA: TGTGCCAGCTCACCGGGACTAAATACTAACAATGAGCAGTTCTTC
CDR3: CASSPGLNTNNEQFF

D: TRBD2
J: TRBJ2-7
size: once
V: TRBV7-3
DNA: TGTGCCAGCAGCTCCCAAGCGGGAGGTATCTACGAGCAGTACTTC
CDR3: CASSSQAGGIYEQYF

D: NA
J: TRBJ2-2
size: NA
V: TRBV10-3
DNA: TGTGCCATCAGTGAGTCGATGAACACCGGGGAGCTGTTTTTT
CDR3: CAISESMNTGELFF

D: NA
J: TRBJ2-5
size: NA
V: TRBV30
DNA: TGTGCCTGGAGTACGGAAGGGGAGACCCAGTACTTC
CDR3: CAWSTEGETQYF

D: NA
J: TRBJ1-1
size: NA
V: TRBV18
DNA: TGTGCCAGCTCACCACAGGACAGACACTCAGCTTTCTTT
CDR3: CASSPQDRHSAFF

D: TRBD2
J: TRBJ2-7
size: NA
V: TRBV19
DNA: TGTGCCAGTAGTATTTGGGGACTAGCGCGTCCCTACGAGCAGTACTTC
CDR3: CASSIWGLARPYEQYF

D: NA
J: TRBJ2-1
size: NA
V: TRBV28
DNA: TGTGCCAGCACCCCGACGCGGTCGAACAATGAGCAGTTCTTC
CDR3: CASTPTRSNNEQFF

D: NA
J: TRBJ1-1
size: NA
V: TRBV28
DNA: TGTGCCAGCAGTTTCGACCCCCGCCCTGAAGCTTTCTTT
CDR3: CASSFDPRPEAFF

D: NA
J: TRBJ2-3
size: NA
V: TRBV28
DNA: TGTGCCAGCAGTTTAGGAACTCAGAGCACAGATACGCAGTATTTT
CDR3: CASSLGTQSTDTQYF

D: TRBD2
J: TRBJ2-7
size: NA
V: TRBV10-3
DNA: TGTGCCATCAGTGAGTCGGTGACTAGCGGGAGTTTTGTTGAATTGGAGCAGTACTTC
CDR3: CAISESVTSGSFVELEQYF

D: NA
J: TRBJ2-6
size: NA
V: TRBV6-4
DNA: TGTGCCAGCAGAACGCAGGGTACTGGGGCCAACGTCCTGACTTTC
CDR3: CASRTQGTGANVLTF

D: TRBD1
J: TRBJ2-7
size: NA
V: TRBV29-1
DNA: TGCAGCGTTGAGTTGAGGGACAGAATTTCCTACGAGCAGTACTTC
CDR3: CSVELRDRISYEQYF

D: NA
J: TRBJ2-7
size: NA
V: TRBV6-6
DNA: TGTGCCAGCAGTTACTTCGAAAGCTCCTACGAGCAGTACTTC
CDR3: CASSYFESSYEQYF

D: NA
J: TRBJ2-7
size: NA
V: TRBV5-4
DNA: TGTGCCAGCAGCTTGTACGGTGGATACGAGCAGTACTTC
CDR3: CASSLYGGYEQYF

D: TRBD1
J: TRBJ2-7
size: once
V: TRBV19
DNA: TGTGCCAGTAGTCCAGTAGGACAGGGGGCTGCTTACGAGCAGTACTTC
CDR3: CASSPVGQGAAYEQYF

D: NA
J: TRBJ1-2
size: NA
V: TRBV6-5
DNA: TGTGCCAGCCGATCGAGTTCTTCCCATGGCTACACCTTC
CDR3: CASRSSSSHGYTF

D: TRBD1
J: TRBJ2-7
size: NA
V: TRBV19
DNA: TGTGCCAGTAGTTTAATTGGACAGGGACGAGGGGAGCAGTACTTC
CDR3: CASSLIGQGRGEQYF

D: TRBD1
J: TRBJ1-2
size: NA
V: TRBV28
DNA: TGTGCCAGCAGTTTGGTAGGGGGCCGGGGCTACACCTTC
CDR3: CASSLVGGRGYTF

D: NA
J: TRBJ2-7
size: NA
V: TRBV6-5
DNA: TGTGCCAGCAGTTACTCGACCGGGGAGCACGAGCAGTACTTC
CDR3: CASSYSTGEHEQYF

D: NA
J: TRBJ1-2
size: NA
V: TRBV19
DNA: TGTGCCAGTAGTATAGGCGCGGAAGACGGGTTTGGCTACACCTTC
CDR3: CASSIGAEDGFGYTF

D: NA
J: TRBJ2-3
size: NA
V: TRBV5-1
DNA: TGCGCCAGCAGGATACAGGAGTTCACAGATACGCAGTATTTT
CDR3: CASRIQEFTDTQYF

D: NA
J: TRBJ2-7
size: NA
V: TRBV28
DNA: TGTGCCAGCAGTAATAACGGGGGCGCATCCTACGAGCAGTACTTC
CDR3: CASSNNGGASYEQYF

D: TRBD2
J: TRBJ2-3
size: NA
V: TRBV19
DNA: TGTGCCAGTAGTTCGGCCAGCGGGAGGGCCGTGGATACGCAGTATTTT
CDR3: CASSSASGRAVDTQYF

D: TRBD1
J: TRBJ1-1
size: NA
V: TRBV7-9
DNA: TGTGCCAGCAGCTCGGGACAGCCGAACACTGAAGCTTTCTTT
CDR3: CASSSGQPNTEAFF

D: NA
J: TRBJ2-1
size: NA
V: TRBV6-5
DNA: TGTGCCAGCAGTTATGCAGGGAAGGGATTGAACAATGAGCAGTTCTTC
CDR3: CASSYAGKGLNNEQFF

D: NA
J: TRBJ2-7
size: NA
V: TRBV4-1
DNA: TGCGCCAGCAGCCAAGATGGGAGGTCGTACGAGCAGTACTTC
CDR3: CASSQDGRSYEQYF

D: TRBD2
J: TRBJ2-7
size: once
V: TRBV7-9
DNA: TGTGCCAGCAGCCCCGGGACTAGCGGATCCTACGAGCAGTACTTC
CDR3: CASSPGTSGSYEQYF

D: TRBD2
J: TRBJ2-1
size: NA
V: TRBV5-1
DNA: TGCGCCAGCAGCTCGACTAGCGGGAAGAGCTCCTACAATGAGCAGTTCTTC
CDR3: CASSSTSGKSSYNEQFF

D: NA
J: TRBJ2-7
size: NA
V: TRBV28
DNA: TGTGCCAGTGACAGACCGTCCGAGCAGTACTTC
CDR3: CASDRPSEQYF